This T cell receptor beta chain was sequenced for a study of cytomegalovirus exposure and HLA in healthy donors. The CDR3 consists of 20 residues. V shed 4 bases, J shed 7 bases, and the junction held 20 bases outside the gene matches. CDR1 and CDR2 from the germline V gene are SGHVS and FQNEAQ. As concerns this clone: Its antigen is currently unknown.

Study results and caveats: Relative to the approximately 670-donor mean, N-insertions were reportedly fewer in an Asian-associated ancestry cluster in a later analysis. A missense variant in DCLRE1C was later tied to TCR beta V- and J-gene trimming. Analyses of presence/absence relied on an assumption of roughly uniform sequencing depth across donors.

This PCR relied on a set of 60 Vbeta primers and 13 Jbeta primers. The table came from immunoSEQ multiplex PCR; TCRdb's copy has only in-frame clones and leaves some out. The data hold tens of thousands of clones, with approximately 91% observed a single time. The V gene is TRBV7-8, the J gene TRBJ2-5; 14 bases agree with TRBD2. The sequenced sample was PBMCs. The receptor was isolated from a woman younger than 30 in good health and CMV-seronegative. The CDR3 DNA reads as TGTGCCAGCAGCTCATTAGGGAGACTAGCGGGAGGGAGCCTCGAGAGGACCCAGTACTTC. This translates into CASSSLGRLAGGSLERTQYF. Together with reference TRBV7-8 and TRBJ2-5, the CDR3 gives the full variable domain: GAGVSQSPRYKVAKRGQDVALRCDPISGHVSLFWYQQALGQGPEFLTYFQNEAQLDKSGLPSDRFFAERPEGSVSTLKIQRTQQEDSAVYLCASSSLGRLAGGSLERTQYFGPGTRLLVL.